These 30 T cell receptor beta chains share one sample of origin, sequenced in a study of identical twins. From the 5' RACE reads, TCRdb called clonotypes with MiXCR, one entry per CDR3 protein. The table has 280,000 or so distinct CDR3 sequences, about 8.9% seen once. These records were also assigned to another study, of yellow fever vaccine responses in identical twins.

Sequencing was done on a sample of memory (CD45RO+) T cells sorted from blood. Receptors originate from a woman in her late teens or twenties in good health.

Turning to this clonotype: Germline is not matched at one junction end, which may reflect a read error. V gene TRBV7-9 combines with J gene TRBJ2-3; either TRBD1 or TRBD2 may fit D (5 bases each). The germline V gene has CDR1 SEHNR and CDR2 FQNEAQ (reference sequence). This CDR3 is 12 amino acids long. CDR3 nucleotides: TGTGCCAGCAGCCGATGGGACGGATTGTTTGGTTTT. Its protein is CASSRWDGLFGF.

This clonotype was observed a few times. V and J are TRBV9 and TRBJ2-3; D possibly corresponds to TRBD2 (6 bases). The CDR3 covers 16 residues. Trimming cost V 0 bases and J 2 bases, with 13 bases left between them. CDR1 is SGDLS and CDR2 is YYNGEE in the germline V gene. The CDR3 nucleotides are TGTGCCAGCAGCGTAGAGGAGGGTAGTGTCACAGATACGCAGTATTTT. It is translated as CASSVEEGSVTDTQYF.

This clonotype is a singleton in its sample. A much larger clone is a single base away; this may be a read error. Here the CDR3 omits its conserved ending phenylalanine or tryptophan, so a read error is the likely source. The chain uses TRBV5-1 and TRBJ2-1, with D unresolved. V lost 10 bases to trimming and J lost 9 bases, with 14 bases between them. CDR3 length: 11 amino acids. Germline CDR1 reads SGHRS; CDR2 reads YFSETQ. CDR3 amino acids: CAGLPGAEQFY. The CDR3 bases are TGCGCCGGGCTGCCGGGTGCTGAGCAGTTCTAC.

V is TRBV4-2 and J is TRBJ2-2; D is perhaps TRBD2 (5 bases). Germline CDR1 reads LGHNA; CDR2 reads YNFKEQ. Trimming removed 0 bases from V and 7 bases from J, with 12 bases in between. CDR3 length: 15 amino acids. CDR3 in amino acids: CASSQDQTRNGELFF. In nucleotides, the CDR3 is TGTGCCAGCAGCCAAGACCAAACTAGAAACGGGGAGCTGTTTTTT.

V gene TRBV6-1 combines with J gene TRBJ1-5; 10 bases agree with TRBD1. The J segment lost 8 bases and the V segment lost 8 bases, leaving 12 bases of the junction unmatched. Germline V lookup: CDR1 MNHNS, CDR2 SASEGT. CDR3 size: 15 residues. This CDR3 reads CASLSGQGVGEPQHF. The CDR3 coding sequence is TGTGCCAGCCTTTCCGGACAGGGGGTTGGGGAGCCCCAGCATTTT.

V is TRBV24-1 and J is TRBJ2-3; possibly TRBD2 for D (6 bases). V shed 1 base and J shed 1 base, with 14 bases lying between them. The CDR3 spans 17 residues. From germline, CDR1 is KGHDR and CDR2 SFDVKD. The CDR3 reads CATSDLKGPGGTDTQYF. DNA of the CDR3: TGTGCCACCAGTGATTTAAAGGGCCCGGGGGGCACAGATACGCAGTATTTT.

This clonotype was picked up a small number of times. The chain couples TRBV20-1 to TRBJ2-3; D unresolved. The CDR3 is made up of 11 amino acids. Germline CDR1 DFQATT, CDR2 SNEGSKA (reference sequence). The V end lost 1 base, the J end lost 6 bases, and 5 bases lay between the germline ends. The CDR3 protein is CSARAGDTQYF. DNA of the CDR3: TGCAGTGCTAGAGCGGGTGATACGCAGTATTTT.

The chain is built from TRBV9 and TRBJ2-3; no clear D. V was trimmed by 0 bases and J by 0 bases, leaving 17 bases between them. The CDR3 extends over 18 amino acids. Germline CDR1 SGDLS, CDR2 YYNGEE. The CDR3 nucleotides read TGTGCCAGCAGCGTAGGGATCGGGCGGAAGACTAGCACAGATACGCAGTATTTT. Residues: CASSVGIGRKTSTDTQYF.

The rearrangement uses TRBV19 and TRBJ2-7; D is possibly TRBD1 (5 bases). The germline V gene encodes CDR1 LNHDA and CDR2 SQIVND (reference sequence). The CDR3 extends over 15 amino acids. Trimming shortened V by 3 bases and J by 4 bases, and 16 bases separated the two germline ends. CDR3 protein: CASSISEQDGYEQYV. The CDR3 nucleotides are TGTGCCAGTAGTATCTCGGAACAGGATGGATACGAGCAGTACGTC.

This clonotype was observed many times. The chain carries TRBV3-1 and TRBJ1-4; no clear D. The CDR3 extends over 15 amino acids. CDR1 and CDR2 (germline): LGHDT, YNNKEL (reference sequence). V lost 3 bases and J 4 bases, leaving 12 bases between the germline ends. CDR3 sequence reads: CASSHSRGSNEKLFF. The CDR3 bases are TGTGCCAGCAGCCATAGCCGAGGAAGTAATGAAAAACTGTTTTTT.

The chain has TRBV7-6 and TRBJ1-5; D remains unclear. Germline V gene sequence: CDR1 SGHVS, CDR2 FNYEAQ. V lost 2 bases and J 7 bases, leaving 12 bases between the germline ends. The CDR3 spans 14 residues. CDR3 nucleotide sequence: TGTGCCAGCAGCTTAATTTGGGGTGGACAGCCCCAGCATTTT. This codes for CASSLIWGGQPQHF. The full variable domain, in which reference TRBV7-6 and TRBJ1-5 provide the parts outside the CDR3, is GAGVSQSPRYKVTKRGQDVALRCDPISGHVSLYWYRQALGQGPEFLTYFNYEAQQDKSGLPNDRFSAERPEGSISTLTIQRTEQRDSAMYRCASSLIWGGQPQHFGDGTRLSIL.

This clonotype was counted many times. This rearrangement joins TRBV6-5 to TRBJ2-1, with 10 bases matching TRBD1. Germline-derived CDR1 and CDR2 are MNHEY and SVGAGI. The trim removed 2 bases at V and 4 bases at J, leaving 11 bases unmatched. The length of the CDR3 is 18 residues. CDR3 nucleotide sequence: TGTGCCAGCAGTTACGCGATGACAGGGGGCGGTGGGTACAATGAGCAGTTCTTC. This translates into CASSYAMTGGGGYNEQFF.

This clonotype was counted only a few times. The chain employs TRBV4-1 and TRBJ2-3, with D perhaps TRBD2 (5 bases). The CDR3 has 15 amino acids. In germline, CDR1 is MGHRA, CDR2 YSYEKL. Trimming removed 0 bases at V and 8 bases at J, with 15 bases between. The CDR3 bases are TGCGCCAGCAGCCAAGATCCTAGCCCGGTGGCTACGCAGTATTTT. Amino acids: CASSQDPSPVATQYF.

This clonotype was seen many times. The chain uses TRBV19 and TRBJ2-4, with D tentatively TRBD2 (5 bases). The V and J ends lost 5 bases and 3 bases respectively, with 14 bases between them. The germline gives CDR1 LNHDA, CDR2 SQIVND (reference sequence). The CDR3 loop spans 15 amino acids. The CDR3, as DNA: TGTGCCAGTAGTGAACCAGCCGCGGGCAAAAACATTCAGTACTTC. Translation gives CASSEPAAGKNIQYF.

This clonotype was recorded at least ten times. The chain uses TRBV28 and TRBJ2-7, with D possibly being TRBD1 (6 bases). This CDR3 region has 12 residues. From germline, CDR1 is MDHEN and CDR2 SYDVKM. The germline V and J ends were trimmed by 9 bases and 2 bases, with 11 bases remaining between them. CDR3: CASGRGTYEQYF. CDR3 bases: TGTGCCAGTGGCAGGGGAACCTACGAGCAGTACTTC.

A few counts support this clonotype. The V gene is TRBV20-1, the J gene TRBJ2-2; 8 positions agree with TRBD2. This CDR3 spans 15 amino acids. V dropped 3 bases and J dropped 4; count of bases not matched to a gene: 7. Germline-derived CDR1 and CDR2 are DFQATT and SNEGSKA (reference sequence). CDR3 coding DNA: TGCAGTGCTAGCCCTAGCGGGCCGCGCACCGGGGAGCTGTTTTTT. Translating it yields CSASPSGPRTGELFF.

In this sample, this clonotype turned up a few times. This chain uses TRBV5-6 with TRBJ2-2; TRBD2 matches 11 bases. V lost 2 bases to trimming and J lost 5 bases; unmatched junction nucleotides: 5. This CDR3 is 16 amino acids long. Looked up from germline, CDR1 is SGHDT and CDR2 is YYEEEE. The CDR3: CASSLASGRPTGELFF. The CDR3 DNA is TGTGCCAGCAGCTTAGCTAGCGGGAGGCCAACCGGGGAGCTGTTTTTT.

The chain joins TRBV9 to TRBJ1-1, with TRBD1 matching over 7 bases. This CDR3 is built from 14 residues. V lost 1 base, J lost 1 base, and 1 base stayed unmatched. CDR1 is SGDLS, CDR2 YYNGEE, per germline. The CDR3 protein is CASSVTGENTEAFF. In DNA, the CDR3 is TGTGCCAGCAGCGTAACAGGGGAGAACACTGAAGCTTTCTTT.

This sequence joins TRBV19 and TRBJ2-1, with 7 bases matching TRBD2. This CDR3 is built from 12 residues. J lost 9 bases, V lost 1 base, and 0 bases had no gene match. The germline V gene has CDR1 LNHDA and CDR2 SQIVND (reference sequence). The CDR3 region has the DNA TGTGCCAGTAGTATAGTAGCGGGTGAGCAGTTCTTC. Its protein is CASSIVAGEQFF.

This clonotype occurred many times. The chain carries TRBV12-3 or TRBV12-4 and TRBJ2-4; D unresolved. Trimming removed 5 bases from V and 6 bases from J, with 8 bases in between. The length of the CDR3 is 12 residues. In nucleotides, the CDR3 is TGTGCCAGCAGTCGAGGCCGAAACATTCAGTACTTC. Its protein product is CASSRGRNIQYF.

The chain carries TRBV3-1 and TRBJ1-6, with a possible D match to TRBD1 (6 bases). This CDR3 spans 18 amino acids. Per germline, CDR1 LGHDT and CDR2 YNNKEL (reference sequence). Trimming removed 0 bases at V and 5 bases at J, with 17 bases between. CDR3 nucleotide sequence: TGTGCCAGCAGCCAAGATTTCCCAGGGGCCCATAATAATTCACCCCTCCACTTT. It translates to CASSQDFPGAHNNSPLHF.

This clonotype was detected many times. The gene calls are TRBV4-1 and TRBJ1-1; D remains ambiguous. With 1 base removed from V and 1 base from J, the gap between germline ends came to 4 bases. The CDR3 contains 13 residues. The germline V gene has CDR1 MGHRA and CDR2 YSYEKL. This CDR3 is CASSQVKNTEAFF. DNA for the CDR3: TGCGCCAGCAGCCAAGTTAAGAACACTGAAGCTTTCTTT.

This chain connects TRBV5-6 to TRBJ2-1; D perhaps matches TRBD1 (8 bases). Looked up from germline, CDR1 is SGHDT and CDR2 is YYEEEE. V was shortened by 4 bases and J by 10 bases, with 18 bases between the two germline ends. CDR3 length equals 14 residues. CDR3 protein: CASSTRTGRDEQFF. DNA for the CDR3: TGTGCCAGCAGCACTCGGACAGGGAGGGACGAGCAGTTCTTC.

The chain links TRBV6-4 to TRBJ1-1; unclear D gene. The V gene's germline CDR1 is MRHNA and CDR2 SNTAGT. The CDR3 contains 13 residues. Trimming took 0 bases from V and 9 from J, leaving 11 bases between them. CDR3 nucleotide sequence: TGTGCCAGCAGTGACTCGAGTCGTGGCCAAGCTTTCTTT. As protein: CASSDSSRGQAFF.

This clonotype was picked up a small number of times. The chain employs TRBV13 and TRBJ2-5; D is ambiguous. CDR1 is PRHDT, CDR2 FYEKMQ, per germline (reference sequence). V lost 2 bases and J lost 5, with 9 bases in between. The CDR3 extends over 13 amino acids. In DNA, the CDR3 is TGTGCCAGCAGCTTATATGGATTTGAGACCCAGTACTTC. Translated, it gives CASSLYGFETQYF.

This chain joins TRBV6-1 and TRBJ2-1; 11 bases match TRBD2. Germline CDR1 reads MNHNS; CDR2 reads SASEGT. This CDR3 has 18 residues. Unmatched junction bases numbered 10, after V lost 5 bases and J lost 1 base. Here the CDR3 DNA reads TGTGCCAGCAGTAAACTAGCGGGAGCTACTAAGTCCTACAATGAGCAGTTCTTC. Protein product: CASSKLAGATKSYNEQFF.

This clonotype was counted many times. The V call is TRBV24-1, the J call TRBJ1-4; no clear D. From germline, CDR1 is KGHDR and CDR2 SFDVKD. Trimming removed 7 bases at V and 0 bases at J, with 17 bases between. This CDR3 region has 17 residues. This CDR3 reads CATSPRSEGATNEKLFF. DNA for the CDR3: TGTGCCACCAGCCCGAGGTCAGAAGGAGCAACTAATGAAAAACTGTTTTTT.

This clonotype has ten or more counts. V and J are TRBV7-8 and TRBJ1-5; D uncertain. This CDR3 has 15 residues. Per the germline V gene, CDR1 is SGHVS and CDR2 is FQNEAQ. With 0 bases removed from V and 1 base from J, the gap between germline ends came to 7 bases. CDR3 DNA: TGTGCCAGCAGCTTAGCCGCCAGCAGCAATCAGCCCCAGCATTTT. It translates to CASSLAASSNQPQHF.

This clonotype was seen at least ten times. The gene calls are TRBV24-1 and TRBJ2-3, with D perhaps matching TRBD1 (6 bases). The germline V gene has CDR1 KGHDR and CDR2 SFDVKD. CDR3 length: 15 amino acids. The germline V and J ends were trimmed by 0 bases and 3 bases, with 9 bases remaining between them. For the CDR3, the DNA is TGTGCCACCAGTGATTTGCGCCAGGGGACAGATACGCAGTATTTT. Residues: CATSDLRQGTDTQYF.

This clonotype was observed many times. In nucleotides, the CDR3 is TGTGCCAGCAGCCCATGGGGGGGGGACAGCATTAGCAATCAGCCCCAGCATTTT. This sequence encodes CASSPWGGDSISNQPQHF. The chain recombines TRBV7-9 with TRBJ1-5, with 7 bases aligning to TRBD1. Trimming at V came to 5 bases and at J to 0 bases, leaving 13 bases not matched to a gene. The CDR3 has 18 amino acids. Looked up from germline, CDR1 is SEHNR and CDR2 is FQNEAQ (reference sequence).